This T cell receptor (beta chain) was profiled in a study of Graves' ophthalmopathy and Graves' hyperthyroidism. Regarding the study as a whole: Forecasting of ophthalmopathy progression by the model achieved less than 71% sensitivity and 72% to 75% specificity.

Scientists amplified the TCR beta CDR3 regions from RNA transcripts. Second-round multiplex PCR followed a first-round RT-PCR using HTBI primers. MiXCR was run by TCRdb on the multiplex PCR reads, yielding one entry per CDR3 protein. Altogether 900,000 to 1,200,000 distinct CDR3 sequences are present, about two fifths being singletons, with the ten largest covering around 10%. Newly diagnosed hyperthyroidism donors, aged 18 to 65, duration under 2 months. Germline V gene data show CDR1 as SQVTM and CDR2 as ANQGSEA. This CDR3 spans 13 amino acids. V lost 3 bases, J lost 1 base, and 10 bases lay in between. Ten or more counts support this clonotype. Antigen unknown.

The receptor was derived from an adult man with Graves' hyperthyroidism. The sequenced sample was peripheral blood or thyroid tissue (not recorded which). The chain recombines TRBV29-1 with TRBJ2-7, with D perhaps matching TRBD2 (5 bases). The CDR3 bases are TGCAGCGTTGAGGCTCGGGAATCCTACGAGCAGTACTTC. Protein sequence: CSVEARESYEQYF.